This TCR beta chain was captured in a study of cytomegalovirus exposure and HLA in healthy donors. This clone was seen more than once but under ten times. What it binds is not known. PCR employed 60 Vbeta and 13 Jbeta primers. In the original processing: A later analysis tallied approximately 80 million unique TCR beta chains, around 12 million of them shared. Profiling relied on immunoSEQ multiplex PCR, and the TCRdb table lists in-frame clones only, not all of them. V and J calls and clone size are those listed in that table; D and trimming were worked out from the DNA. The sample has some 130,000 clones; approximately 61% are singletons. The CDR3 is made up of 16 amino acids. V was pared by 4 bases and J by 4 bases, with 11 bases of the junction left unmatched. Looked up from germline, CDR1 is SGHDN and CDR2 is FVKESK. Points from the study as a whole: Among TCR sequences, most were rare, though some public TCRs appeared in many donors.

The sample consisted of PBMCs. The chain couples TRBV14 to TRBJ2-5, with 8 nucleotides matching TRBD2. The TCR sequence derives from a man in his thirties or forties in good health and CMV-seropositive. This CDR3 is CASSRRPSGFGETQYF. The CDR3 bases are TGTGCCAGCAGCCGAAGGCCTAGCGGGTTCGGAGAGACCCAGTACTTC.